This is a list of T cell receptor beta chains from one sample in a study of CDR3 diversity in severe acne. From the PCR reads, TCRdb called clonotypes with MiXCR, one entry per CDR3 protein. This table has more than 85,000 distinct CDR3 sequences, about half appearing once. Sequences were obtained from blood. The source of these receptors is a male donor with acne. The CDR3 runs from the conserved cysteine through the conserved F or W. Each record gives: V gene, D gene, clone size, J gene, CDR3 DNA, CDR3 protein. A D gene is named only where the DNA matches it firmly. The size field is filled for only some rows; it gives once, few, many or a size class.

TRBV7-8	-	medium-sized	TRBJ2-5	TGTGCCAGCAGCCCCCCTTTGGGCAGGGAAGAGACCCAGTACTTC	CASSPPLGREETQYF
TRBV10-3	TRBD2	-	TRBJ2-1	TGTGCCATCAGTGATCGGACTAGCGGGACCTCAACCTACAATGAGCAGTTCTTC	CAISDRTSGTSTYNEQFF
TRBV7-2	-	-	TRBJ2-6	TGTGCCAGCAGGTCTGGGGCCAACGTCCTGACTTTC	CASRSGANVLTF
TRBV6-5	-	-	TRBJ1-1	TGTGCCAGCAGGTTACGGGGCAAGGCTGAAGCTTTCTTT	CASRLRGKAEAFF
TRBV7-2	-	-	TRBJ1-2	TGTGCCAGCAGTGCAGACACTGGCTACACCTTC	CASSADTGYTF
TRBV2	TRBD2	-	TRBJ2-3	TGTGCCAGCAGTGAGAGCGGGAGGTGGGCAGATACGCAGTATTTT	CASSESGRWADTQYF
TRBV25-1	-	-	TRBJ1-1	TGTGCCAGCAGTGAAGAACTAGGTCTGAACACTGAAGCTTTCTTT	CASSEELGLNTEAFF
TRBV20-1	-	many	TRBJ2-3	TGCAGTGCTCGGGGGACAGATACGCAGTATTTT	CSARGTDTQYF
TRBV9	-	many	TRBJ2-1	TGTGCCAGCAGCATCACAAACAATGAGCAGTTCTTC	CASSITNNEQFF
TRBV20-1	-	many	TRBJ2-7	TGCAGTGCTAGTGGCGGGGAAATTATCTACTACGAGCAGTACTTC	CSASGGEIIYYEQYF
TRBV2	TRBD2	-	TRBJ2-3	TGTGCCAGCACCGGAGCGGGAGAACGCACAGATACGCAGTATTTT	CASTGAGERTDTQYF
TRBV20-1	-	-	TRBJ1-5	TGCAGTGCTACTTCCCTAGGGGCTGGTCAGCCCCAGCATTTT	CSATSLGAGQPQHF
TRBV3-1	-	few	TRBJ2-3	TGTGCCAGCAGCCAAAGGGACGGATTGAAAACGCAGTATTTT	CASSQRDGLKTQYF
TRBV25-1	-	many	TRBJ1-1	TGTGCCAGCAGTCTAGGGGAGGGAACTGAAGCTTTCTTT	CASSLGEGTEAFF
TRBV25-1	-	few	TRBJ1-4	TGTGCCAGCAGTGAATGGGGGACAAGCAATGAAAAACTGTTTTTT	CASSEWGTSNEKLFF
TRBV20-1	-	many	TRBJ2-7	TGCAGTGCCAGTAACTACGAGCAGTACTTC	CSASNYEQYF
TRBV6-6	TRBD1	-	TRBJ1-1	TGTGCCAGCAGTTTCGCCGGGACAGGGAAGGACACTGAAGCTTTCTTT	CASSFAGTGKDTEAFF
TRBV4-1	-	few	TRBJ2-3	TGCGCCAGCAGCCAAGTTAACATGGGGTTCACAGATACGCAGTATTTT	CASSQVNMGFTDTQYF
TRBV29-1	-	-	TRBJ2-6	TGCAGCGTCGCCATTGGCCTCTCTGGGGCCAACGTCCTGACTTTC	CSVAIGLSGANVLTF
TRBV24-1	TRBD2	-	TRBJ2-5	TGTGCCACCAGTGATTTGACGGGGGAGGGAGAGACCCAGTACTTC	CATSDLTGEGETQYF
TRBV6-5	-	many	TRBJ1-1	TGTGCCAGCAGTGACTCTTGGTTGAACACTGAAGCTTTCTTT	CASSDSWLNTEAFF
TRBV5-6	-	many	TRBJ1-2	TGTGCCAGCAGCTTAGGGGCAAGGGCCGACACCTTC	CASSLGARADTF
TRBV5-5	-	many	TRBJ1-6	TGTGCCAGCAGCCCAGGAGCCGGTTCACCCCTCCACTTT	CASSPGAGSPLHF
TRBV7-2	-	many	TRBJ2-1	TGTGCCAGCAGCTTCGGGGGCCTGGGCAATGAGCAGTTCTTC	CASSFGGLGNEQFF
TRBV6-5	TRBD2	-	TRBJ2-1	TGTGCCAGCAGTGAAGCTAGCGGGAGCACTGAGCAGTTCTTC	CASSEASGSTEQFF
TRBV15	-	-	TRBJ1-5	TGTGCCACCAGCAGAGGCGGTCAGCCCCAGCATTTT	CATSRGGQPQHF
TRBV10-2	TRBD1	many	TRBJ2-7	TGCGCCAGCAGTGAGTCTGGGGACAGGGGGACCCACGAGCAGTACTTC	CASSESGDRGTHEQYF
TRBV14	TRBD2	many	TRBJ2-5	TGTGCCAGCAGACAAAGCGGGGCACGAGAGACCCAGTACTTC	CASRQSGARETQYF
TRBV29-1	-	-	TRBJ2-3	TGCAGCGTGGAGGGACAGGCTCAAGCGGGAAGTCTAGATACGCAGTATTTT	CSVEGQAQAGSLDTQYF
TRBV12-3/TRBV12-4	-	-	TRBJ1-4	TGTGCCAGCAGTTCGCCGGGAACTGGTAATGAAAAACCGTTTTTT	CASSSPGTGNEKPFF
TRBV2	-	few	TRBJ2-7	TGTGCCAGCAGCCGCAACTCCCTAGGCTACGAGCAGTACTTC	CASSRNSLGYEQYF
TRBV12-3/TRBV12-4	-	many	TRBJ2-1	TGTGCCAGCACCTGGGGCCGGGCGCGGAACAATGAGCAGTTCTTC	CASTWGRARNNEQFF
TRBV24-1	TRBD1	many	TRBJ2-5	TGTGCCACCAGAAGGACAGGGGGAGAGACCCAGTACTTC	CATRRTGGETQYF
TRBV7-2	-	-	TRBJ1-6	TGTGCCAGCAGCACATGGACAGAAAAAAATTCACCCCTCCACTTT	CASSTWTEKNSPLHF
TRBV29-1	-	-	TRBJ2-3	TGCAGCGTTGACGGGCGGAAAGATAAAACCACAGATACGCAGTATTTT	CSVDGRKDKTTDTQYF
TRBV20-1	TRBD1	-	TRBJ1-4	TGCAGTGCTAGTCGGGCCGGGACAGGGTCCGAAAAACTGTTTTTT	CSASRAGTGSEKLFF